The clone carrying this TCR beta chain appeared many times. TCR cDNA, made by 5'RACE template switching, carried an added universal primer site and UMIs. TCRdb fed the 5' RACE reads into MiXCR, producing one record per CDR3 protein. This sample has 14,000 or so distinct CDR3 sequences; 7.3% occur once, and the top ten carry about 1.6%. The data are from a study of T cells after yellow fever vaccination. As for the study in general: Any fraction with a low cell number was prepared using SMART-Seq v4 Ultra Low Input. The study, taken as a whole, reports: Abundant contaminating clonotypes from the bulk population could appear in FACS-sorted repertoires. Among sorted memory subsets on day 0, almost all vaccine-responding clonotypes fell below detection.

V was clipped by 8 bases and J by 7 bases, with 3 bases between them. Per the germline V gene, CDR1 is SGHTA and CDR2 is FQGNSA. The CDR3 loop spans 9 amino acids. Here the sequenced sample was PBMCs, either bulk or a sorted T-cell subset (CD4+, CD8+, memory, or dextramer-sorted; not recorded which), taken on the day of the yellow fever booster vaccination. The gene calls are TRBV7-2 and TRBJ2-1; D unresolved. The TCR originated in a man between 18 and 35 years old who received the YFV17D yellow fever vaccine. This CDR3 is CASPNEQFF. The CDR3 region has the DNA TGTGCCAGCCCGAATGAGCAGTTCTTC.